The entry below describes one T cell receptor beta chain. Using immunoSEQ multiplex PCR, the repertoire was profiled, and TCRdb retains in-frame clones only, with some absent. The data contain tens of thousands of clones, approximately 86% of them seen just once; the ten biggest clones take up roughly 2%. Germline V gene lookup returns CDR1 MNHEY and CDR2 SMNVEV (reference sequence). The CDR3 spans 13 residues. The germline V and J ends were trimmed by 6 bases and 7 bases, with 13 bases remaining between them. The sample comes from a study of ipilimumab plus nivolumab after autologous stem cell transplantation. Patients got 3 mg/kg IV nivolumab weeks 1, 4, 7, 10, then biweekly through week 26.

The chain has TRBV27 and TRBJ1-5; D is possibly TRBD1 (6 bases). This TCR was sampled from a male donor with diffuse large B-cell lymphoma. The sequences come from PBMCs, collected in a trial of ipilimumab plus nivolumab as post-transplant consolidation. CDR3 bases: TGTGCCAGCAGATACAGGGTGGGGCAGCCCCAGCATTTT. This gives the protein CASRYRVGQPQHF.